These 28 T cell receptor beta chains originate from one sample sequenced in a study of blood T cell repertoires in COVID-19. Assay: immunoSEQ multiplex PCR; the TCRdb copy retains only in-frame clones and omits some. The table lists some 220,000 clones, about nine tenths of them singletons, with about 4% in the top ten. Material: PBMCs or T cells enriched from blood (not recorded which). The receptors here all came from a woman between 40 and 50 years old with acute COVID-19.

The chain is built from TRBV30 and TRBJ2-1, with TRBD1 identical over 7 bases. In germline, CDR1 is GTSNPN, CDR2 SVGIG (reference sequence). With 3 bases clipped from V and 7 bases from J, the junction kept 6 bases outside the gene matches. The CDR3 runs 13 residues. This chain's CDR3 is CAWRKGGPNEQFF. CDR3 nucleotide sequence: TGTGCCTGGAGGAAAGGGGGCCCGAATGAGCAGTTCTTC.

The V and J genes are TRBV5-5 and TRBJ1-4; possible D gene TRBD1, 6 bases. Germline V gene lookup returns CDR1 SGHKS and CDR2 YYEKEE (reference sequence). CDR3 size: 16 residues. Deletions cut 4 bases from V and 3 bases from J, with 16 bases between. CDR3 in amino acids: CASSPFGGQPNEKLFF. CDR3 bases: TGTGCCAGCAGCCCCTTTGGTGGACAGCCTAATGAAAAACTGTTTTTT.

This chain connects TRBV3-1 (or the pseudogene TRBV3-2) to TRBJ2-1; TRBD1 is a possible D gene (5 bases). With 1 base removed from V and 2 bases from J, the gap between germline ends came to 9 bases. Germline V gene sequence: CDR1 LGHDT, CDR2 YNNKEL (reference sequence). This CDR3 region has 15 residues. CDR3 DNA sequence: TGTGCCAGCAGCCAAGGGGCAGGGACCTACAATGAGCAGTTCTTC. It translates to CASSQGAGTYNEQFF.

This clone was observed once. V usage is TRBV6-5 and J usage is TRBJ1-3, with a weak D call TRBD1 (5 bases). Germline V gene sequence: CDR1 MNHEY, CDR2 SVGAGI. CDR3 length: 12 amino acids. V shed 8 bases and J shed 1 base, with 6 bases lying between them. The CDR3 nucleotides read TGTGCCAGCGGGGCGTCTGGAAACACCATATATTTT. It translates to CASGASGNTIYF.

The chain links TRBV19 to TRBJ1-5, with 7 bases aligning to TRBD1. The CDR3 runs to 15 residues. The germline V gene has CDR1 LNHDA and CDR2 SQIVND (reference sequence). Trimming at V came to 7 bases and at J to 1 base, leaving 7 bases not matched to a gene. CDR3 nucleotides: TGTGCCAGTACACAGGGACAGAACAGCAATCAGCCCCAGCATTTT. Its protein product is CASTQGQNSNQPQHF.

This clone was recorded only once. Other nucleotide sequences in the sample specify the same CDR3. This rearrangement joins TRBV7-3 to TRBJ1-1; 9 positions agree with TRBD1. V was pared by 5 bases and J by 1 base, with 2 bases of the junction left unmatched. Germline V lookup: CDR1 SGHTA, CDR2 FQGTGA. The CDR3 covers 14 residues. CDR3 DNA: TGTGCCAGCAGCCCGGGACAGGGGAACACTGAAGCTTTCTTT. Translating it yields CASSPGQGNTEAFF.

The chain employs TRBV6-2 or TRBV6-3 and TRBJ1-6; 7 nucleotides align to TRBD1. Germline CDR1 is MNHEY and CDR2 is SVGEGT. This CDR3 contains 16 residues. Losses at the gene ends were 3 bases for V and 4 bases for J; bases not matched to a gene: 6. The CDR3 DNA sequence: TGTGCCAGCAGTTATGGTGGGACAGATTATAATTCACCCCTCCACTTT. This encodes CASSYGGTDYNSPLHF.

The CDR3 region is CAWSGDTHYTF. The DNA of the CDR3 is TGTGCCTGGAGTGGGGACACCCACTACACCTTC. This rearrangement joins TRBV30 to TRBJ1-2, with D perhaps TRBD1 (6 bases). The germline gives CDR1 GTSNPN, CDR2 SVGIG (reference sequence). This CDR3 contains 11 residues. Between the trimmed V and J ends, which lost 1 base and 10 bases, there was a span of 10 bases.

V gene TRBV6-2 or TRBV6-3 combines with J gene TRBJ1-2; 9 bases map to TRBD1. J was trimmed by 12 bases and V by 6 bases; bases with no gene match: 8. Germline-derived CDR1 and CDR2 are MNHEY and SVGEGT. This CDR3 spans 12 amino acids. The CDR3 DNA reads as TGTGCCAGCAGCCTTGGACAGGGGCCCAACACCTTC. Translation: CASSLGQGPNTF.

The chain combines TRBV5-1 with TRBJ2-7, with 11 bases lining up with TRBD2. The junction had 7 bases not matched to a gene; V was cut back by 2 bases and J by 0 bases. This CDR3 is 17 amino acids long. Germline CDR1 SGHRS, CDR2 YFSETQ. The CDR3 nucleotides read TGCGCCAGCAGCTTTGAAGGGGGACTAGCGGTCTCCTACGAGCAGTACTTC. Encoded protein: CASSFEGGLAVSYEQYF.

The CDR3 sequence is CASSLQGAGNEQFF. CDR3 in DNA: TGTGCCAGCAGCTTACAGGGGGCCGGCAATGAGCAGTTCTTC. The chain recombines TRBV7-9 with TRBJ2-1; TRBD1 matches at 8 bases. CDR1 and CDR2 from the germline V gene are SEHNR and FQNEAQ (reference sequence). This CDR3 comprises 14 residues. V shed 2 bases and J 6 bases; nucleotides not matched to a gene: 3.

This clone has just one count. The chain carries TRBV6-5 and TRBJ1-2, with 10 positions matching TRBD1. Germline V gives CDR1 MNHEY, CDR2 SVGAGI. V dropped 6 bases and J dropped 4; count of bases not matched to a gene: 5. The CDR3 spans 14 residues. In DNA, the CDR3 is TGTGCCAGCAGAAGGACAGGGGGTGTCTATGGCTACACCTTC. It translates to CASRRTGGVYGYTF.

The genes are TRBV2 and TRBJ2-2, with D perhaps matching TRBD2 (6 bases). CDR1 SNHLY and CDR2 FYNNEI come from the germline V gene. Trimming took off 6 bases at V and 3 bases at J, with 17 bases between the two ends. This CDR3 is 16 amino acids long. This chain's CDR3 is CASRGGIGADTGELFF. The CDR3 region has the DNA TGTGCCAGCAGGGGGGGTATAGGGGCGGACACCGGGGAGCTGTTTTTT.

The CDR3 DNA reads as TGTGCCAGCAGCCGAGTCCCTCAGACCCAGTACTTC. Amino acids: CASSRVPQTQYF. The chain employs TRBV3-1 (or the pseudogene TRBV3-2) and TRBJ2-5, with unresolved D. Germline V gene sequence: CDR1 LGHDT, CDR2 YNNKEL (reference sequence). With 4 bases removed from V and 6 bases from J, the gap between germline ends came to 9 bases. The CDR3 extends over 12 amino acids.

The chain combines TRBV5-1 with TRBJ2-1, with 15 bases identical to TRBD2. Losses at the gene ends were 4 bases for V and 5 bases for J; bases not matched to a gene: 4. Germline V gives CDR1 SGHRS, CDR2 YFSETQ. This CDR3 is built from 16 residues. The CDR3 bases are TGCGCCAGCAGCGTGGGACTAGCGGGGGGTAACAATGAGCAGTTCTTC. This sequence encodes CASSVGLAGGNNEQFF.

The J gene is TRBJ1-1, the V gene TRBV24-1; 11 nucleotides line up with TRBD1. This CDR3 region has 15 residues. Germline V gene sequence: CDR1 KGHDR, CDR2 SFDVKD. Trimming cost V 4 bases and J 4 bases; bases outside gene matches: 4. CDR3 protein: CATSDRGTGGTEAFF. The CDR3 nucleotides read TGTGCCACCAGTGACCGTGGGACAGGGGGCACTGAAGCTTTCTTT.

This clone occurred many times. The chain's CDR3 is CASSIFLRASNQPQHF. CDR3 DNA sequence: TGTGCCAGTAGTATATTCCTCAGGGCTAGCAATCAGCCCCAGCATTTT. The chain links TRBV19 to TRBJ1-5; D may be TRBD1 (5 bases). CDR1 is LNHDA, CDR2 SQIVND, per germline (reference sequence). Trimming left V 2 bases short and J 0 bases short, with 11 bases between. This CDR3 comprises 16 residues.

This chain uses TRBV10-3 with TRBJ1-1, with 9 bases identical to TRBD1. The germline CDR1 and CDR2 sequences are ENHRY and SYGVKD. The CDR3 extends over 14 amino acids. The V and J ends lost 6 bases and 4 bases, in that order; junction bases with no gene match: 6. The CDR3 region is CAIRGTGMGTEAFF. CDR3 coding DNA: TGTGCCATCAGAGGGACAGGGATGGGCACTGAAGCTTTCTTT.

The chain links TRBV11-1 to TRBJ1-1; 11 bases align to TRBD1. CDR3 length equals 14 residues. Germline V gene lookup returns CDR1 SGHAT and CDR2 FQDESV (reference sequence). The V gene end was trimmed by 3 bases and the J gene end by 3 bases; junction bases not matched to a gene: 0. The CDR3 sequence is CASSLGQGDTEAFF. CDR3 nucleotide sequence: TGTGCCAGCAGCTTGGGACAGGGGGACACTGAAGCTTTCTTT.

This clone showed up just once. J is TRBJ2-3 and V is TRBV30; 16 bases match TRBD2. The J segment lost 8 bases and the V segment lost 5 bases, leaving 7 bases of the junction unmatched. CDR1 and CDR2 (germline): GTSNPN, SVGIG (reference sequence). The CDR3 spans 15 residues. This CDR3 is CAWSGTSGGAGTQYF. DNA of the CDR3: TGTGCCTGGTCCGGGACTAGCGGGGGGGCAGGTACGCAGTATTTT. The entire variable domain, with the rest obtained from reference TRBV30 and TRBJ2-3, is as follows: SQTIHQWPATLVQPVGSPLSLECTVEGTSNPNLYWYRQAAGRGLQLLFYSVGIGQISSEVPQNLSASRPQDRQFILSSKKLLLSDSGFYLCAWSGTSGGAGTQYFGPGTRLTVL.

The chain couples TRBV7-2 to TRBJ1-6, with 10 bases aligning to TRBD1. The CDR3 has 16 residues. CDR1 is SGHTA and CDR2 is FQGNSA in the germline V gene. After removal of 2 bases from V and 10 bases from J, the junction contained 8 bases not matched to a gene. DNA of the CDR3: TGTGCCAGCAGCTTATCCCCGACAGGGGGCGGATCACCCCTCCACTTT. Its protein is CASSLSPTGGGSPLHF.

The rearrangement links TRBV19 to TRBJ1-5; the match to TRBD1 covers 8 bases. Germline lookup yields CDR1 LNHDA and CDR2 SQIVND (reference sequence). This CDR3 has 15 amino acids. The junction had 7 bases not matched to a gene; V was cut back by 5 bases and J by 4 bases. This chain's CDR3 is CASSPPGQVNQPQHF. The DNA for the CDR3 is TGTGCCAGTAGTCCCCCGGGACAGGTGAATCAGCCCCAGCATTTT.

V and J are TRBV6-4 and TRBJ2-1; 12 nucleotides match TRBD1. This CDR3 has 15 amino acids. Per the germline V gene, CDR1 is MRHNA and CDR2 is SNTAGT. Unmatched junction bases numbered 1, after V lost 2 bases and J lost 5 bases. CDR3 residues: CASSDGTGGHNEQFF. The CDR3 bases are TGTGCCAGCAGTGACGGGACAGGGGGCCACAATGAGCAGTTCTTC.

The chain couples TRBV18 to TRBJ1-4, with 10 nucleotides matching TRBD1. CDR3 length: 14 residues. Germline values: CDR1 KGHSH, CDR2 LQKENI. The V and J ends lost 5 bases and 5 bases, in that order; junction bases with no gene match: 2. CDR3 in amino acids: CASSEDRGNEKLFF. CDR3 DNA: TGTGCCAGCTCAGAGGACAGGGGGAATGAAAAACTGTTTTTT.

This chain connects TRBV7-9 to TRBJ2-1; no definite D call. V dropped 7 bases and J dropped 5 bases, with 6 bases sitting between them. Germline CDR1 SEHNR, CDR2 FQNEAQ (reference sequence). The CDR3 covers 11 residues. CDR3 bases: TGTGCCAGCATAGACAACAATGAGCAGTTCTTC. This translates into CASIDNNEQFF.

The genes are TRBV5-4 and TRBJ1-1; TRBD1 matches at 7 bases. J was trimmed by 5 bases and V by 0 bases; bases with no gene match: 4. Germline V lookup: CDR1 SGHNT, CDR2 YYREEE (reference sequence). There are 14 residues in the CDR3. The CDR3 loop reads CASSLGAGGTEAFF. CDR3 DNA sequence: TGTGCCAGCAGCTTGGGGGCAGGGGGTACTGAAGCTTTCTTT.

The chain has TRBV11-2 and TRBJ2-3; no definite D call. The V end was cut by 4 bases, the J end by 0 bases, with 11 bases between. Germline V gene sequence: CDR1 SGHAT, CDR2 FQNNGV. This CDR3 is 15 amino acids long. The CDR3, as DNA: TGTGCCAGCAGCTCGCGTCAGACTAGCACAGATACGCAGTATTTT. This codes for CASSSRQTSTDTQYF.

The chain uses TRBV9 and TRBJ1-1, with a tentative D call TRBD1 (5 bases). CDR1 and CDR2 (germline): SGDLS, YYNGEE. V was pared by 4 bases and J by 7 bases, with 17 bases between. This CDR3 has 14 residues. CDR3 sequence: CASSPFRGDLEAFF. The DNA for the CDR3 is TGTGCCAGCAGCCCCTTTCGGGGGGACCTTGAAGCTTTCTTT. Full variable domain (missing parts from reference TRBV9 and TRBJ1-1): DSGVTQTPKHLITATGQRVTLRCSPRSGDLSVYWYQQSLDQGLQFLIQYYNGEERAKGNILERFSAQQFPDLHSELNLSSLELGDSALYFCASSPFRGDLEAFFGQGTRLTVV.